This is a list of T cell receptor beta chains from one sample in a study of CD8 T cells in ankylosing spondylitis. One entry per CDR3 protein results from TCRdb running MiXCR on the 5' RACE reads. The sample gives around 150,000 distinct CDR3 sequences, approximately 7.4% of which show up once; around 12% is in the top ten. The sequencing sample was made of blood, either unsorted or a sorted T cell fraction (not recorded which). These receptors originate from a female donor with ankylosing spondylitis or in good health (not recorded which). Both conserved end residues are part of each CDR3. D genes are given only for firm matches. Clone size is shown for a subset of rows, as once, few, many or a class of expanded clone.

d_gene | j_gene | abundance | v_gene | CDR3aa | CDR3nt
TRBD1 | TRBJ1-2 | many | TRBV5-1 | CASSLDTSDRNGYTF | TGCGCCAGCAGCTTGGACACCTCGGACAGGAATGGCTACACCTTC
- | TRBJ1-5 | many | TRBV4-3 | CASSQELRVPGPQHF | TGCGCCAGCAGCCAAGAGTTAAGGGTGCCGGGGCCCCAGCATTTT
- | TRBJ1-2 | many | TRBV20-1 | CSARGQVGGYTF | TGCAGTGCTAGAGGCCAAGTTGGGGGCTACACCTTC
- | TRBJ2-1 | many | TRBV29-1 | CSVPGVAETYNEQFF | TGCAGCGTTCCCGGGGTAGCGGAGACCTACAATGAGCAGTTCTTC
- | TRBJ2-3 | - | TRBV7-2 | CASSLGGREDTQYF | TGTGCCAGCAGCTTAGGGGGGCGGGAAGATACGCAGTATTTT
TRBD1 | TRBJ1-1 | many | TRBV20-1 | CSAPSSEPGQGWMDTEAFF | TGCAGTGCCCCCAGTTCGGAGCCGGGACAGGGGTGGATGGACACTGAAGCTTTCTTT
- | TRBJ2-7 | many | TRBV3-1 | CASSRRGASYEQYF | TGTGCCAGCAGCCGACGAGGGGCTTCCTACGAGCAGTACTTC
- | TRBJ2-2 | many | TRBV12-3/TRBV12-4 | CASSPTGTNTGELFF | TGTGCCAGCAGCCCCACGGGCACGAACACCGGGGAGCTGTTTTTT
- | TRBJ2-3 | many | TRBV28 | CASSLAHTPDTQYF | TGTGCCAGCAGTTTAGCCCATACCCCAGATACGCAGTATTTT
- | TRBJ2-7 | many | TRBV4-1 | CASSQDWRGRYEQYF | TGCGCCAGCAGCCAAGATTGGCGGGGGCGGTACGAGCAGTACTTC
- | TRBJ2-2 | many | TRBV5-1 | CASSFMSGELFF | TGCGCCAGCAGCTTTATGTCCGGGGAGCTGTTTTTT
- | TRBJ2-7 | many | TRBV28 | CASSPGRGSVYEQYF | TGTGCCAGCAGTCCCGGACGGGGGTCGGTCTACGAGCAGTACTTC
TRBD2 | TRBJ2-1 | many | TRBV2 | CASRGTSEPYNEQFF | TGTGCCAGCAGGGGGACTAGCGAGCCCTACAATGAGCAGTTCTTC
- | TRBJ2-1 | few | TRBV28 | CASSLLGPRYNEQFF | TGTGCCAGCAGTCTCCTGGGACCGCGATACAATGAGCAGTTCTTC
- | TRBJ1-2 | many | TRBV20-1 | CSARQGVYGYTF | TGCAGTGCAAGGCAGGGAGTCTATGGCTACACCTTC
TRBD2 | TRBJ2-3 | many | TRBV20-1 | CSKGTSGGTDTQYF | TGCAGTAAGGGGACTAGCGGGGGCACAGATACGCAGTATTTT